The clone carrying this T cell receptor beta chain was recorded a few times. Its cognate antigen is unknown. This entry comes from a study of shared clonotypes between healthy human individuals. About the research overall: Serving as donors were a couple of women and three men, whose ages spanned 18 to 49.

Data came from immunoSEQ multiplex PCR; TCRdb stores just in-frame clones and leaves some out. The data hold some 2,100,000 clones, with about 94% observed a single time. The CDR3 loop spans 13 amino acids. The germline gives CDR1 MNHEY, CDR2 SMNVEV (reference sequence). V dropped 6 bases and J dropped 5 bases, with 11 bases sitting between them. Study observations and caveats: Rarefaction demonstrated incomplete sorted-subset sequencing despite large depth.

Sequencing was done on a sample of naive CD4+ T cells sorted from blood. Regarding subset: CD45RA+ positively selected. The TCR originated in a man aged 18 to 29 in good health. The chain uses TRBV27 and TRBJ1-5; no firm D call. CDR3 region: CASSQQEYQPQHF. The CDR3 bases are TGTGCCAGCAGCCAACAAGAATATCAGCCCCAGCATTTT.